This T cell receptor beta chain was observed in a study of CD8 T cells in Susac syndrome. V shed 5 bases, J shed 9 bases, and the junction held 10 bases outside the gene matches. From germline, CDR1 is PRHDT and CDR2 FYEKMQ (reference sequence). This CDR3 has 14 amino acids. The authors reverse transcribed roughly 0.5 to 1 ug RNA with random hexamers. TCRdb processed the immunoSEQ multiplex PCR reads anew with MiXCR; each CDR3 protein has one entry. The repertoire includes roughly 200,000 distinct CDR3 sequences, more than 90% of them detected once, and about 0.093% sits in the top ten. The patients serving as multiple sclerosis controls were treatment-naive. They had stable or active relapsing-remitting disease and fulfilled revised McDonald criteria. Through negative isolation, CD4+ and CD8+ T cells were obtained, while TEMRA cells were enriched using FACS.

This TCR was recovered from a human donor with multiple sclerosis. Sequenced sample: CD4+ T cells from PBMCs. The J gene is TRBJ2-7, the V gene TRBV13, with TRBD1 matching 10 bases. CDR3 nucleotides: TGTGCCAGCAGCAAAACCGGGACAGGGGAATGGCAGTACTTC. It translates to CASSKTGTGEWQYF.